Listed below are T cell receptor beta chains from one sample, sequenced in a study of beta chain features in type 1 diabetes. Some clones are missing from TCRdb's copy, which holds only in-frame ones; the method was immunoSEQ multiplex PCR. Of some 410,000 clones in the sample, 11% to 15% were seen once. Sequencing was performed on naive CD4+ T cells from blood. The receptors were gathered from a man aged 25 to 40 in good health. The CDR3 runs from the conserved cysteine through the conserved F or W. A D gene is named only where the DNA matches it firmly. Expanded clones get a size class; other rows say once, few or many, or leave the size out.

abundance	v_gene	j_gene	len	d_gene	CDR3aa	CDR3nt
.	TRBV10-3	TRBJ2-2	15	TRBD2	CATSRLAGGTGELFF	TGTGCCACCTCTCGCCTAGCGGGCGGCACCGGGGAGCTGTTTTTT
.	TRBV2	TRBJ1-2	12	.	CASAGKAYGYTF	TGTGCCAGCGCGGGGAAGGCCTATGGCTACACCTTC
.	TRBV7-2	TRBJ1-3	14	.	CASSQGVGGNTIYF	TGTGCCAGCAGTCAGGGTGTGGGGGGAAACACCATATATTTT
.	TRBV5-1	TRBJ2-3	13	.	CASTQWGTDTQYF	TGCGCCAGTACGCAGTGGGGTACAGATACGCAGTATTTT
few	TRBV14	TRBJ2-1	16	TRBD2	CASSQERLAGHNEQFF	TGTGCCAGCAGCCAAGAAAGGCTAGCGGGACACAATGAGCAGTTCTTC
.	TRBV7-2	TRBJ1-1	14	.	CASTFAGLNTEAFF	TGTGCCAGCACCTTCGCGGGGCTTAACACTGAAGCTTTCTTT
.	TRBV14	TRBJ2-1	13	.	CASSPIDGRVQFF	TGTGCCAGCAGCCCCATTGACGGGCGTGTGCAGTTCTTC
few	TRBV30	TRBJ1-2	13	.	CAWSVGGIYGYTF	TGTGCCTGGAGTGTAGGGGGAATTTATGGCTACACCTTC
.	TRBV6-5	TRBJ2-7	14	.	CASSFSDKAYEQYF	TGTGCCAGCAGTTTCTCCGACAAGGCCTACGAGCAGTACTTC
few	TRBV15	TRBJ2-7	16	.	CATSNIRTARTYEQYF	TGTGCCACCAGCAACATTCGGACAGCGAGAACCTACGAGCAGTACTTC
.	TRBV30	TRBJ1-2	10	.	CAWSGSGYTF	TGTGCCTGGAGCGGGAGCGGCTACACCTTC
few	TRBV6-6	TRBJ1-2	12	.	CAINRVGYGYTF	TGTGCCATCAACAGGGTCGGCTATGGCTACACCTTC
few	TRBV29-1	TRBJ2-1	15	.	CSVEAFQASGNEQFF	TGCAGCGTTGAGGCATTCCAGGCGTCTGGGAATGAGCAGTTCTTC
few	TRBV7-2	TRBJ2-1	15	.	CASLDRRTSYNEQFF	TGTGCCAGCTTGGACCGAAGAACCTCCTACAATGAGCAGTTCTTC
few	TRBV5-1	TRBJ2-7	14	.	CASSLEMISYEQYF	TGCGCCAGCAGCTTGGAGATGATCTCCTACGAGCAGTACTTC
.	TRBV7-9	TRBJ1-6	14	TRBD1	CASSRGQFNSPLHF	TGTGCCAGCAGCCGGGGACAGTTTAATTCACCCCTCCACTTT
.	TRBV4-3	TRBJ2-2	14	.	CASSQESHTGELFF	TGCGCCAGCAGCCAAGAATCCCACACCGGGGAGCTGTTTTTT
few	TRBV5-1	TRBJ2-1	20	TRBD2	CASSLPTILAGRRSYNEQFF	TGCGCCAGCAGCTTACCCACCATATTAGCGGGTCGACGCTCCTACAATGAGCAGTTCTTC
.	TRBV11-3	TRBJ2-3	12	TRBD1	CASNSGQDTQYF	TGTGCCAGCAACTCGGGACAGGATACGCAGTATTTT
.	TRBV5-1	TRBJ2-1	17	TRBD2	CASSLARIAGGRNEQFF	TGCGCCAGCAGCTTGGCGCGGATAGCGGGAGGGCGTAATGAGCAGTTCTTC
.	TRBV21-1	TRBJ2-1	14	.	CASILTSSFNEQFF	TGTGCCAGCATACTGACTTCTAGCTTCAATGAGCAGTTCTTC
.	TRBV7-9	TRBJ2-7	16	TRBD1	CASSPLKTGERYEQYF	TGTGCCAGCAGCCCCCTAAAGACAGGGGAACGCTACGAGCAGTACTTC
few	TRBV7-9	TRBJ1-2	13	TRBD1	CASSFGTGGGYTF	TGTGCCAGCAGCTTCGGGACAGGAGGCGGCTACACCTTC
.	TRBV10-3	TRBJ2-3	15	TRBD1	CATKGQAITTDTQYF	TGTGCCACCAAGGGACAGGCGATAACCACAGATACGCAGTATTTT
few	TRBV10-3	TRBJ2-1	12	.	CAIRGRSNEQFF	TGTGCCATCAGGGGTAGGAGTAATGAGCAGTTCTTC